This TCR beta chain comes out of a study of blood T cell repertoires in COVID-19. V was trimmed by 8 bases and J by 3 bases, leaving 8 bases between them. Germline lookup yields CDR1 MNHEY and CDR2 SVGAGI. CDR3 length: 13 amino acids. The repertoire was sequenced with immunoSEQ multiplex PCR; TCRdb's copy has only in-frame clones and lacks some. The sample holds under 250,000 clones, approximately 84% seen once. The sequence came from a woman aged 45-59 years with active or convalescent COVID-19. The sample consisted of peripheral blood. The chain combines TRBV6-5 with TRBJ2-6, with D uncertain. DNA of the CDR3: TGTGCCAGCCGAGGTAATGGGGCCAACGTCCTGACTTTC. The encoded protein is CASRGNGANVLTF.